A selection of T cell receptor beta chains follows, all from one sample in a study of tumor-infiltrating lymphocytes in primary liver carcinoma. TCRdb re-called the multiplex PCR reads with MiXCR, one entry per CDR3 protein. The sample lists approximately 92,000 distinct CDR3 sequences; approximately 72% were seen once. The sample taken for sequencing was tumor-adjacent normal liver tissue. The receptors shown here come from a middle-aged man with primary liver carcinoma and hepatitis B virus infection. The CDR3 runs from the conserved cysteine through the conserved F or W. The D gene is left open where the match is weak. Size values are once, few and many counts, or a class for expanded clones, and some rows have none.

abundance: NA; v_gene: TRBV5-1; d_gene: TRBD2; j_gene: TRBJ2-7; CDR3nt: TGCGCCAGCAGCTTGATAAGCGGGAGCTCCTACGAGCAGTACTTC; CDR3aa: CASSLISGSSYEQYF
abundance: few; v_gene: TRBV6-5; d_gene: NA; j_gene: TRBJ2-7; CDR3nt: TGTGCCAGCAGTTACGACGGGGGCTCCTACGAGCAGTACTTC; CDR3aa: CASSYDGGSYEQYF
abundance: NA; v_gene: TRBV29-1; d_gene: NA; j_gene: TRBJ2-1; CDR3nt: TGTGGCGTGCCCAGGGGAAATGAGCAGTTCTTC; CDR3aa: CGVPRGNEQFF
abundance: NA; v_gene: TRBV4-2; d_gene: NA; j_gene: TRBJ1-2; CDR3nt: TGTGCCAGCAGCCAATTCCCTGGGGGGGGCTGCCTGGGCTACACCTTC; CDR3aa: CASSQFPGGGCLGYTF
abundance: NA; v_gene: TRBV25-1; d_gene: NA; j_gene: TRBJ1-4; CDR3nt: TGTGCCAGTAGTGAAGGGGCGTTAGATGGAAAACTGTTTTTT; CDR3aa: CASSEGALDGKLFF
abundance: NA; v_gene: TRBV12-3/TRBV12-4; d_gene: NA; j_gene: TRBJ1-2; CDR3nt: TGTGCCAGCGGTCCCTGGGGGGGCGGCGGCTACACCTTC; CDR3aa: CASGPWGGGGYTF
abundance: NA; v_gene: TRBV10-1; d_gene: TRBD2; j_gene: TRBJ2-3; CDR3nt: TGCGCCAGTGGTAGCGGGAGGGCCGGGAATACGGAGTATTTT; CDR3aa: CASGSGRAGNTEYF
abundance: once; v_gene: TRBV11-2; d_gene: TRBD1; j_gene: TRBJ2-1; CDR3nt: TGTGCCAGTAGCACCGAGGGGGCCTCCTACAACGAGCAGTTCTTC; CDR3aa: CASSTEGASYNEQFF
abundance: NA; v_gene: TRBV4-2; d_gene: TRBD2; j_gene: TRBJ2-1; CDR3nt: TGTGCCAGCAGCCAAGACCTAGCGGGATCGAGGGATGAACAGTTCTTC; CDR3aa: CASSQDLAGSRDEQFF
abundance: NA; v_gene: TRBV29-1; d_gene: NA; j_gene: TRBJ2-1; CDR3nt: TGCGGCGCTACTGGGGGAGTGGCCTACAATGAGCAGTTCTTC; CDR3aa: CGATGGVAYNEQFF
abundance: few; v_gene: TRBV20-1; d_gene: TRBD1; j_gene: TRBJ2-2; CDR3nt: TGCAGTGCTAGAGATTCCGAGAGGGGGCATACCGGGGAGCTGTTTTTT; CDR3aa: CSARDSERGHTGELFF
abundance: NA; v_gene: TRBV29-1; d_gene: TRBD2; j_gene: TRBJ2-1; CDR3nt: TGCAGCAGGTTGCCGGGACGGGGGGTGGATGAGCAGTTATTC; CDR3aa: CSRLPGRGVDEQLF
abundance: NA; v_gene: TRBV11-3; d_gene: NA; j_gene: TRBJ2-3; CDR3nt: TGTGCCAGCAGCTCCGGTGGAGGAGGCTCAAATACGCTGTATTTT; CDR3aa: CASSSGGGGSNTLYF
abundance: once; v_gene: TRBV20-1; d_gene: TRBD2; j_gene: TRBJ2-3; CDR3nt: TGTAGTGCCCGGGAGGACTGGCCTAGCACAGATACGCAGTATTTT; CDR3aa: CSAREDWPSTDTQYF
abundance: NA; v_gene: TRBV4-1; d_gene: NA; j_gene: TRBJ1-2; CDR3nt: TGCGACAGCAGCGAGACAGCTGACTATGGTTACACCTTC; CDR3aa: CDSSETADYGYTF
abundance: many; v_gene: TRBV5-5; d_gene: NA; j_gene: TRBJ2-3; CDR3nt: TGTGCCAGCAGCTTCCGGGGGTTTAGCACAGATACGCAGTATTTT; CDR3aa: CASSFRGFSTDTQYF
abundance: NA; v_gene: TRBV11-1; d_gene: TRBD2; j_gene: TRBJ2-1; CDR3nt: TGTGCCAGCACTCTCGGGGGGGCTGATGAGGAGTTCTTC; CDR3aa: CASTLGGADEEFF
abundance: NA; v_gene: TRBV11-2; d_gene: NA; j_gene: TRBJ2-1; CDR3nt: TGTGCCAGCAGCTGCTCCGGGACCATGGCTTTAAGTGAGCCGTTCTTC; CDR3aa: CASSCSGTMALSEPFF
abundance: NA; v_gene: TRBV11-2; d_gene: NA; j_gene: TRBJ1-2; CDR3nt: TGTGCCAGCAGCTTAGAGGGGAATTATAGCTACGCCTTC; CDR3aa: CASSLEGNYSYAF
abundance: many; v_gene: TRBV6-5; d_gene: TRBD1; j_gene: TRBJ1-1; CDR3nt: TGTGCCAGCAGTTCGTACAGGGGTCTGAACACTGAAGCTTTCTTT; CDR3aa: CASSSYRGLNTEAFF
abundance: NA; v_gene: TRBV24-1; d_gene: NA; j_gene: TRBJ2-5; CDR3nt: TGTGCCACCGGTGATTTTGGGTCAGCCGTGGATACCCAGTACTTC; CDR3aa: CATGDFGSAVDTQYF
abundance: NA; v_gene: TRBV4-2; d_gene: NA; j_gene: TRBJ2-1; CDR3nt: TGTGCCAGCAGCCAAGCGAATAACGGGATTCACAGTGAGCAGTTCTTC; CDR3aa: CASSQANNGIHSEQFF
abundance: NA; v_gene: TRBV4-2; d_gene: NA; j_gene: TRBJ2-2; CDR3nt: TGTGCTAGCTGCCAAGACCTACAGGGTTCCGGGGAGCTGTTTTTT; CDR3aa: CASCQDLQGSGELFF
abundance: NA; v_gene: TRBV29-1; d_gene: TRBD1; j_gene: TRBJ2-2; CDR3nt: TGCAACGTCGGGACAGTGTTGACCGGGGAGCTGTTTTTT; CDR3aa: CNVGTVLTGELFF
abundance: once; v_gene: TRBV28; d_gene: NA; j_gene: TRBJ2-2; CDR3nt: TGTGCCGGCAGTTTATGGCGGGGTGTAAACACCGGGGAGCTGTTTTTT; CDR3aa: CAGSLWRGVNTGELFF
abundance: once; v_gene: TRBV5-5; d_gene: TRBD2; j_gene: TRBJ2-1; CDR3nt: TGTGCCAGCAGTTCTGGACTAGCGAGAGATACTGAGCACTTCTTC; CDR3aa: CASSSGLARDTEHFF
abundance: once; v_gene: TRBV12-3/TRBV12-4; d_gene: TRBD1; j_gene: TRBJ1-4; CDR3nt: TGTGCCGGCAGGCGGGGACAGGCTGATGAAAAACTGTTTTTT; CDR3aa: CAGRRGQADEKLFF
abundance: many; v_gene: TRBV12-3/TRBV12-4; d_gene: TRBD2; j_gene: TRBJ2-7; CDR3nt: TGTGCCAGCAGCACGGGACTAGCGGGAGCAACCGGCGAGCAGTACTTC; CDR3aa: CASSTGLAGATGEQYF
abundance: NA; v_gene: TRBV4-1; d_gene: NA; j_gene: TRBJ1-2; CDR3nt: TGTGCCAGCAGAGAGTCAGATAACTATGGCTACACCTTC; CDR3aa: CASRESDNYGYTF
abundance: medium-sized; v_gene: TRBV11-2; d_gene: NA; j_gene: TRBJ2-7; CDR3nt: TGTGCCAGCAGCCTGGGGCATTTCAGACTCTACGAGCAGTACTTC; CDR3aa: CASSLGHFRLYEQYF
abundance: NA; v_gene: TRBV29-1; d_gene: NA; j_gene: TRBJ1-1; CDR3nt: TGTAGCGCAGGACATTTGAACAATGAAGCTTTCTTT; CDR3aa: CSAGHLNNEAFF
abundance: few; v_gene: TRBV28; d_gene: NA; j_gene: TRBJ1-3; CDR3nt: TGTGCCAGCAGTTTTCATCGGGGGATCTCTGGAAACACCATATATTTT; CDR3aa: CASSFHRGISGNTIYF
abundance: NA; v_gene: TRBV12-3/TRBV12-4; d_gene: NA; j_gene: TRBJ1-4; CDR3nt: TGTGCCAGCAGTCTCGATGGACGGGGAGAAGAAAAACTGTTTTTT; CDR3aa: CASSLDGRGEEKLFF
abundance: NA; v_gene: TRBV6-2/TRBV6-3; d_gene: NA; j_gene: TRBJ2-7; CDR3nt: TGTGCCAGCAGTTCCCTCGGGACGAGTCCCTACGAGCAATACTTC; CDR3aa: CASSSLGTSPYEQYF
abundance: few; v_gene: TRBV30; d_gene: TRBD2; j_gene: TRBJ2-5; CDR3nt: TGTGCCTGGAGTGTGGGAGGGGTGGGGGAGACCCAGTACTTC; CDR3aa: CAWSVGGVGETQYF
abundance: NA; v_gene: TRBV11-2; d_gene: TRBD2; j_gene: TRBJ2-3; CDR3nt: TGTGCCAGAAGCTTAAAAAGCGGGAGATTAACAGTTACGCAGTATTTT; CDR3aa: CARSLKSGRLTVTQYF
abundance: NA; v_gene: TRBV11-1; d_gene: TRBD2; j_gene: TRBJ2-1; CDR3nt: TGTGCCAACAGCCTGGGACTAGCAGGAGAAGTTGACAATGAGCAGCTCTTC; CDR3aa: CANSLGLAGEVDNEQLF
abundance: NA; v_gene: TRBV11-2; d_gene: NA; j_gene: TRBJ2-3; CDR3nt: TGTGCCAGTAGCCCGCCGGGGTGCAGGGGCACAGATACACAGTATTTT; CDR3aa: CASSPPGCRGTDTQYF
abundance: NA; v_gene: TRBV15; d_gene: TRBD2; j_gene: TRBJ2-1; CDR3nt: TGTGCCACCAGCAGACCCGGGCTAGCGGGGATCCTCAATGAGCAGTTCTTC; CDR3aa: CATSRPGLAGILNEQFF
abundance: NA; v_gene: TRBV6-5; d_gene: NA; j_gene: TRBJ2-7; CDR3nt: TGTGCCAGCAGGTCGGGGGCCTACGAGCAGTACTTC; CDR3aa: CASRSGAYEQYF
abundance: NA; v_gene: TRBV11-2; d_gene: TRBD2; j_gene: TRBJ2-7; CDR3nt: TGTGCTAGTAGCTTAGCACCTAGCGGGCCCTCCTACGAGCAGTACTTC; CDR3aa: CASSLAPSGPSYEQYF
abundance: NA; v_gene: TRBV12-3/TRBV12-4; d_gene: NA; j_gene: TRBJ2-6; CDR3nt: TGTGTCAGCAGTTCGCCCCGGGGACTTTCTTCTGGGGCCAACGTCCTGACGTTC; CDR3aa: CVSSSPRGLSSGANVLTF
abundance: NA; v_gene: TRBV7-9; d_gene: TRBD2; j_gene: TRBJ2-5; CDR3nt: TGTGCCAGCAGCTTAGTTAGCGGGACGGGATCGGAGACCCAGTACTTC; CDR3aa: CASSLVSGTGSETQYF
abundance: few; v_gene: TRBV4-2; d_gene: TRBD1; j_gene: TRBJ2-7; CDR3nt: TGTGCCAGCAGCCAGCAGGGACAGGGGTTCTACGAGCAGTACTTC; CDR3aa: CASSQQGQGFYEQYF
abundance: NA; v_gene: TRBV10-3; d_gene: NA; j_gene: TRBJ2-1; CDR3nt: TGTGCCATCAGTGTATTTAGCACATATTCCTTCAATGAGCAGTTCTTC; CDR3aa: CAISVFSTYSFNEQFF
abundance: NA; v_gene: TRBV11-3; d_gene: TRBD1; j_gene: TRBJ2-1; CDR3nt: TGTGCCAGCAGCTCAGTCGGACAGGGTAATGAGCAGTTCTTC; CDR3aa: CASSSVGQGNEQFF
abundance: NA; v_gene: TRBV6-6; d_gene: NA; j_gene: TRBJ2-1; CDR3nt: TGTCCCAGCAGTTACCTCGAGACAGGTCTCAATGAGCAATTCTTC; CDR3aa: CPSSYLETGLNEQFF
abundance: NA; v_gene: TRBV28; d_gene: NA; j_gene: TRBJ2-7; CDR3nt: TGTGCCAGCAGTATGCCGGGGGCCGGGTCCTACGAGCAGTACTTC; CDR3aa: CASSMPGAGSYEQYF
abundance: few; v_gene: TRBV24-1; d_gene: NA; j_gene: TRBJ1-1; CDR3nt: TGTGCCACCAGTGGCGACGGCGGAAGCACTGAAGCTTTCTTT; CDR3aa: CATSGDGGSTEAFF
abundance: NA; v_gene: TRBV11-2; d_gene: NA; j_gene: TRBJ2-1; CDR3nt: TGTGTCAGCAGCTCAGCGGGCCATGGGAATGAGCAGTTCTTC; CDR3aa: CVSSSAGHGNEQFF
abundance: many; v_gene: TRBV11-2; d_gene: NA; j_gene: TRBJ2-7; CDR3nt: TGTGCCAGCAGTATTTCAGGGATTAGCTCCTACGAGCAGTACTTC; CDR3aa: CASSISGISSYEQYF
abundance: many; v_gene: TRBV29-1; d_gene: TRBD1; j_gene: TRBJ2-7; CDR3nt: TGCAGCGTCCGCTCGTGGGGACAGGTTACCTCCCCCCAGTACTTC; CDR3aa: CSVRSWGQVTSPQYF
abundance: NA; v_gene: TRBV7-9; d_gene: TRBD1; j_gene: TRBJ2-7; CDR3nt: TGTGCCGGCAGCTTACTTGGGACAGACTACCACGAGCAGTACTTC; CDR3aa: CAGSLLGTDYHEQYF